This is a list of T cell receptor beta chains from one sample in a study of shared clonotypes between healthy human individuals. Profiling relied on immunoSEQ multiplex PCR, and the TCRdb table lists in-frame clones only, not all of them. Of a few million clones in the sample, roughly 92% were seen once. Sequencing was performed on naive CD4+ T cells from PBMCs. These receptors came from a man younger than 30 in good health. Some clones in this sample may be carry-over from other donors' samples. Each CDR3 is given with its conserved first and last residue. D genes are given only for firm matches.

J gene	D gene	V gene	CDR3 DNA	CDR3 protein
TRBJ2-1	TRBD2	TRBV4-2	TGTGCCAGCACCCCTAAGCGGGAGGGCAACAATGAGCAGTTCTTC	CASTPKREGNNEQFF
TRBJ2-7	TRBD1	TRBV5-1	TGCGCCAGCAGCTTCGACAGGGAGAGACCTTACGAGCAGTACTTC	CASSFDRERPYEQYF
TRBJ2-7	-	TRBV7-2	TGTGCCAGCAGCTTAGTAGCCAGGGGGGACTACGAGCAGTACTTC	CASSLVARGDYEQYF
TRBJ2-1	-	TRBV5-1	TGCGCCAGCAGCCGAACCTCGCGAGACCACAATGAGCAGTTCTTC	CASSRTSRDHNEQFF
TRBJ2-6	-	TRBV5-1	TGCGCCAGCAGCCCCGGAGACTCTGGGGCCAACGTCCTGACTTTC	CASSPGDSGANVLTF
TRBJ2-3	-	TRBV2	TGTGCCAGCAGTGCGGACCGCCGAGATACGCAGTATTTT	CASSADRRDTQYF
TRBJ2-6	-	TRBV18	TGTGCCAGCTCGGTTGGGACCTCTGGGGCCAACGTCCTGACTTTC	CASSVGTSGANVLTF
TRBJ2-3	TRBD2	TRBV15	TGTGCCACCAGCAGGGAACGGACTAGCGGGGGAGTCTTT	CATSRERTSGGVF
TRBJ2-5	-	TRBV2	TGTGCCAGCAGCTATGTTGAGGAGACCCAGTACTTC	CASSYVEETQYF
TRBJ2-1	TRBD2	TRBV6-6	TGTGCCAGCAGTTCTATAGCGGGAGGGTACAATGAGCAGTTCTTC	CASSSIAGGYNEQFF
TRBJ1-1	-	TRBV7-2	TGTGCCAGCAGCTTAGTAGGGGCGAACACTGAAGCTTTCTTT	CASSLVGANTEAFF
TRBJ1-5	-	TRBV28	TGTGCCATCGCCCTCAGCAATCAGCCCCAGCATTTT	CAIALSNQPQHF
TRBJ2-5	-	TRBV28	TGTGCCAGCAGGGGGTTCACGGGAGAGACCCAGTACTTC	CASRGFTGETQYF
TRBJ1-5	TRBD1	TRBV6-5	TGTGCCAGCAGTCCCTCCGGGACAGGATATCAGCCCCAGCATTTT	CASSPSGTGYQPQHF
TRBJ2-3	-	TRBV19	TGTGCCAGTAGTATTAGAGATACGCAGTATTTT	CASSIRDTQYF
TRBJ2-1	-	TRBV14	TGTGCCAGCAGCCAAGATTCCGGGTCCCGGTTCTTC	CASSQDSGSRFF
TRBJ2-4	-	TRBV30	TGTGCCTGGAGTGTACGGCAGGTTGGGATCATTCAGTACTTC	CAWSVRQVGIIQYF
TRBJ2-7	TRBD1	TRBV2	TGTGCCAGCATCCCGACAGGGGGATCCTACGAGCAGTACTTC	CASIPTGGSYEQYF